The 18 T cell receptor beta chains below come from one sample, sequenced in a study of T cell responses to AZD1222 COVID-19 vaccine. Produced via immunoSEQ multiplex PCR; TCRdb's table is partial and in-frame only. The sample holds about 270,000 clones, 94% seen once. The material was peripheral blood, obtained 28 days after the second AZD1222 dose. The receptors derive from an adult who received the AZD1222 COVID-19 vaccine.

CDR3 protein: CASSEVNRPYNEQFF. The DNA for the CDR3 is TGTGCCAGCAGTGAAGTAAATCGACCCTACAATGAGCAGTTCTTC. The V call is TRBV6-1, the J call TRBJ2-1, with D unclear. The V gene lost 1 base and the J gene lost 2 bases, with 9 bases spanning the gap. The V gene's germline CDR1 is MNHNS and CDR2 SASEGT. The CDR3 covers 15 residues.

The V gene is TRBV5-4, the J gene TRBJ1-2, with TRBD1 as a possible D gene (5 bases). Deletions cut 1 base from V and 3 bases from J, with 10 bases between. The CDR3 sequence is 14 residues long. Germline CDR1 is SGHNT and CDR2 is YYREEE (reference sequence). The CDR3 DNA sequence: TGTGCCAGCAGCTTGAGGGCAGGGCACTATGGCTACACCTTC. Its protein product is CASSLRAGHYGYTF. The complete variable domain, with remaining parts taken from reference TRBV5-4 and TRBJ1-2, reads ETGVTQSPTHLIKTRGQQVTLRCSSQSGHNTVSWYQQALGQGPQFIFQYYREEENGRGNFPPRFSGLQFPNYSSELNVNALELDDSALYLCASSLRAGHYGYTFGSGTRLTVV.

The chain uses TRBV5-1 and TRBJ1-1; possibly TRBD1 for D (5 bases). The V and J ends lost 5 bases and 1 base respectively, with 12 bases between them. The CDR3 consists of 14 residues. Germline values: CDR1 SGHRS, CDR2 YFSETQ. Here the CDR3 DNA reads TGCGCCAGCAGGGAACAGGCGACGAACACTGAAGCTTTCTTT. Protein product: CASREQATNTEAFF.

The chain combines TRBV6-5 with TRBJ1-5, with a weak D call TRBD1 (5 bases). The length of the CDR3 is 16 residues. Germline CDR1 is MNHEY and CDR2 is SVGAGI. V was trimmed by 2 bases and J by 2 bases, leaving 13 bases between them. The DNA for the CDR3 is TGTGCCAGCAGTTACCCCCTCCCGGGACGCAATCAGCCCCAGCATTTT. Protein: CASSYPLPGRNQPQHF.

This chain connects TRBV5-6 to TRBJ1-2; 11 bases are a match to TRBD1. The CDR3 is made up of 13 amino acids. Trimming at V came to 4 bases and at J to 8 bases, leaving 4 bases not matched to a gene. Per germline, CDR1 SGHDT and CDR2 YYEEEE. The CDR3 spells CASSRDRGGGYTF. For the CDR3, the DNA is TGTGCCAGCAGCCGGGACAGGGGGGGAGGCTACACCTTC. Full variable domain (rest looked up from reference TRBV5-6 and TRBJ1-2): DAGVTQSPTHLIKTRGQQVTLRCSPKSGHDTVSWYQQALGQGPQFIFQYYEEEERQRGNFPDRFSGHQFPNYSSELNVNALLLGDSALYLCASSRDRGGGYTFGSGTRLTVV.

The chain links TRBV18 to TRBJ1-1; 7 bases line up with TRBD1. This CDR3 is built from 15 residues. Germline CDR1 is KGHSH and CDR2 is LQKENI. V lost 6 bases and J lost 1; bases outside the gene matches: 8. The CDR3, as DNA: TGTGCCAGCTCTCTTACAGGGGACAAGAACACTGAAGCTTTCTTT. Its protein product is CASSLTGDKNTEAFF.

The count of this clone is one. The rearrangement joins TRBV5-5 to TRBJ2-2; TRBD1 aligns across 7 bases. Germline CDR1 is SGHKS and CDR2 is YYEKEE (reference sequence). This CDR3 spans 16 amino acids. V dropped 1 base and J dropped 2; count of bases not matched to a gene: 5. In nucleotides, the CDR3 is TGTGCCAGCAGCTTGTTTGGGACAGTAAACACCGGGGAGCTGTTTTTT. It specifies CASSLFGTVNTGELFF.

This chain joins TRBV28 and TRBJ2-2, with TRBD2 as a possible D gene (7 bases). The CDR3 loop spans 17 amino acids. Trimming took off 3 bases at V and 4 bases at J, with 18 bases between the two ends. The V gene's germline CDR1 is MDHEN and CDR2 SYDVKM. The CDR3 region is CASSFPPGGRGTGELFF. The CDR3 DNA reads as TGTGCCAGCAGTTTCCCGCCGGGGGGCCGCGGCACCGGGGAGCTGTTTTTT.

The chain couples TRBV9 to TRBJ1-6; 8 nucleotides match TRBD1. Trimming at V came to 0 bases and at J to 0 bases, leaving 2 bases not matched to a gene. Germline V gene data show CDR1 as SGDLS and CDR2 as YYNGEE. This CDR3 contains 17 residues. The CDR3 bases are TGTGCCAGCAGCGTAGGGGACAGGAGCTCCTATAATTCACCCCTCCACTTT. Its protein is CASSVGDRSSYNSPLHF. The complete variable domain, with remaining parts taken from reference TRBV9 and TRBJ1-6, reads DSGVTQTPKHLITATGQRVTLRCSPRSGDLSVYWYQQSLDQGLQFLIQYYNGEERAKGNILERFSAQQFPDLHSELNLSSLELGDSALYFCASSVGDRSSYNSPLHFGNGTRLTVT.

The chain links TRBV7-9 to TRBJ1-2; TRBD1 aligns across 8 bases. CDR1 is SEHNR, CDR2 FQNEAQ, per germline (reference sequence). The CDR3 sequence is 16 residues long. The ends lost 3 bases at V and 7 bases at J; junction bases unmatched: 13. CDR3 amino acids: CASSFSAGQGAFGYTF. The CDR3 region has the DNA TGTGCCAGCAGCTTCTCCGCAGGGCAGGGGGCTTTTGGCTACACCTTC.

The chain uses TRBV6-5 and TRBJ2-7; the D gene could be TRBD1 or TRBD2 (6 bases each). Germline assignment: CDR1 MNHEY and CDR2 SVGAGI. The CDR3 runs to 14 residues. V was pared by 5 bases and J by 2 bases, with 13 bases between. CDR3 residues: CASSPIGGTYEQYF. CDR3 DNA sequence: TGTGCCAGCAGTCCAATAGGGGGGACCTACGAGCAGTACTTC.

Concerning this clone itself: The same CDR3 can be traced to other DNA sequences in this sample. The chain employs TRBV24-1 and TRBJ2-2; a possible D gene is TRBD1 (5 bases). Trimming shortened V by 4 bases and J by 1 base, and 9 bases separated the two germline ends. Germline V gene sequence: CDR1 KGHDR, CDR2 SFDVKD. The CDR3 covers 15 residues. The CDR3 loop reads CATSDPDRNTGELFF. CDR3 DNA sequence: TGTGCCACCAGTGACCCCGACAGGAACACCGGGGAGCTGTTTTTT.

The rearrangement links TRBV28 to TRBJ2-7; possibly TRBD2 for D (7 bases). This CDR3 is built from 15 residues. Trimming removed 4 bases at V and 2 bases at J, with 15 bases between. Germline assignment: CDR1 MDHEN and CDR2 SYDVKM. The CDR3 here is CASSSRGASTYEQYF. In DNA, the CDR3 is TGTGCCAGCAGTTCACGGGGGGCCTCTACCTACGAGCAGTACTTC. The full variable domain, rest sourced from reference TRBV28 and TRBJ2-7, is DVKVTQSSRYLVKRTGEKVFLECVQDMDHENMFWYRQDPGLGLRLIYFSYDVKMKEKGDIPEGYSVSREKKERFSLILESASTNQTSMYLCASSSRGASTYEQYFGPGTRLTVT.

The CDR3 DNA reads as TGTGCCAGCAGCTTGGCCACTAGCCAAGGAGATACGCAGTATTTT. It encodes CASSLATSQGDTQYF. The chain carries TRBV5-6 and TRBJ2-3; D is possibly TRBD2 (6 bases). Trimming stripped 0 bases from V and 5 bases from J, with 13 bases between. The CDR3 totals 15 residues. Per the germline V gene, CDR1 is SGHDT and CDR2 is YYEEEE.

The chain joins TRBV7-2 to TRBJ2-7; 12 bases map to TRBD2. CDR1 and CDR2 from the germline V gene are SGHTA and FQGNSA. The CDR3 runs to 18 residues. The J segment lost 5 bases and the V segment lost 5 bases, leaving 16 bases of the junction unmatched. The CDR3 here is CASSNLPRLAGVGNEQYF. CDR3 nucleotides: TGTGCCAGCAGCAACCTCCCCCGACTAGCGGGAGTTGGGAACGAGCAGTACTTC.

The chain recombines TRBV28 with TRBJ2-1, with 7 nucleotides matching TRBD1. The CDR3 has 11 residues. V lost 6 bases and J lost 12; bases outside the gene matches: 5. CDR1 and CDR2 (germline): MDHEN, SYDVKM. The CDR3: CASSLPGGQFF. As DNA, the CDR3 is TGTGCCAGCAGCCTCCCAGGGGGGCAGTTCTTC.

This clone appeared a single time. This chain joins TRBV4-1 and TRBJ2-1; D gene uncertain. Germline lookup yields CDR1 MGHRA and CDR2 YSYEKL. The germline V and J ends were trimmed by 1 base and 7 bases, with 23 bases remaining between them. The CDR3 length is 18 residues. CDR3 residues: CASSQVKPKIRGYNEQFF. The DNA for the CDR3 is TGCGCCAGCAGCCAAGTAAAACCCAAAATACGCGGTTATAATGAGCAGTTCTTC.

The chain uses TRBV10-1 and TRBJ2-7; D is uncertain. V dropped 0 bases and J dropped 1 base, with 13 bases sitting between them. CDR3 length equals 16 residues. In germline, CDR1 is WNHNN, CDR2 SYGVQD (reference sequence). This CDR3 is CASSESTRGKSYEQYF. The CDR3, as DNA: TGCGCCAGCAGTGAGTCGACTCGCGGCAAATCCTACGAGCAGTACTTC.